This T cell receptor (beta chain) was documented in a study of T cells after somatic rescue of genetic block. There are 14 residues in the CDR3. V was pared by 6 bases and J by 0 bases, with 12 bases between. Germline lookup yields CDR1 WNHNN and CDR2 SYGVQD (reference sequence). The repertoire was sequenced with immunoSEQ multiplex PCR; TCRdb's copy has only in-frame clones and lacks some. The sample yields around 67,000 clones, 92% seen once. Sequencing was performed on peripheral blood mononuclear cells (PBMCs). V is TRBV10-1 and J is TRBJ2-7, with D hard to call. The sequence derives from a man between 35 and 55 years old. CDR3 sequence: CASSPSDSSYEQYF. CDR3 bases: TGCGCCAGCAGCCCGAGCGATTCCTCCTACGAGCAGTACTTC.